Listed here are 10 T cell receptor beta chains from one sample, sequenced in a study of OX40 agonist ivuxolimab in advanced cancers. Clones were sequenced by immunoSEQ multiplex PCR, and TCRdb holds only the in-frame ones, with some missing. The table lists 40,000 or so clones, over 75% of them singletons. Here the sequenced sample was CD4+ or CD8+ T cells sorted from blood, taken in a trial of the OX40 agonist ivuxolimab. Every receptor here comes from an adult with an advanced solid tumor such as melanoma, head and neck, liver or kidney cancer.

This clone has a single count. The chain combines TRBV28 with TRBJ1-6; D gene ambiguous. Germline CDR1 MDHEN, CDR2 SYDVKM. There are 13 residues in the CDR3. Deletions cut 3 bases from V and 8 bases from J, with 8 bases between. The CDR3 DNA sequence: TGTGCCAGCAGTTTTAGAATGGATTCACCCCTCCACTTT. It translates to CASSFRMDSPLHF.

The CDR3 spells CASSASDSRGSPLHF. CDR3 DNA: TGTGCCAGCAGCGCCTCGGACAGCCGTGGATCACCCCTCCACTTT. V is TRBV13 and J is TRBJ1-6, with TRBD1 as a possible D gene (6 bases). Germline V gene data show CDR1 as PRHDT and CDR2 as FYEKMQ (reference sequence). The CDR3 is 15 amino acids. Trimming cost V 5 bases and J 10 bases, with 18 bases left between them.

This chain connects TRBV7-9 to TRBJ2-7, with 9 bases lining up with TRBD1. CDR1 and CDR2 (germline): SEHNR, FQNEAQ (reference sequence). V lost 4 bases to trimming and J lost 3 bases; unmatched junction nucleotides: 7. The CDR3 length is 15 residues. In nucleotides, the CDR3 is TGTGCCAGCAGCTCTGCCGGGACAGGGTTCTACGAGCAGTACTTC. Its translation is CASSSAGTGFYEQYF.

The J gene is TRBJ1-2, the V gene TRBV27, with 7 bases that match TRBD1. The CDR3 extends over 14 amino acids. Germline V gives CDR1 MNHEY, CDR2 SMNVEV (reference sequence). V gave up 6 bases and J gave up 4 bases; unmatched junction bases: 8. CDR3 loop: CASRQQGFGYGYTF. The CDR3 bases are TGTGCCAGCAGGCAACAGGGGTTTGGCTATGGCTACACCTTC.

This chain joins TRBV11-3 and TRBJ1-5, with 11 bases matching TRBD1. This CDR3 has 19 amino acids. With 3 bases clipped from V and 4 bases from J, the junction kept 14 bases outside the gene matches. CDR1 is SGHNT and CDR2 is YENEEA in the germline V gene. Here the CDR3 reads CASSFLTGTGGRWNQPQHF. CDR3 in DNA: TGTGCCAGCAGCTTTTTAACCGGGACAGGGGGAAGGTGGAATCAGCCCCAGCATTTT.

V usage is TRBV5-1 and J usage is TRBJ1-2; 7 bases line up with TRBD1. The germline gives CDR1 SGHRS, CDR2 YFSETQ. CDR3 length: 16 residues. V lost 0 bases, J lost 4 bases, and 9 bases stayed unmatched. The CDR3 DNA reads as TGCGCCAGCAGCTTGGGTGGGACAGCGGACGCCTATGGCTACACCTTC. It encodes CASSLGGTADAYGYTF.

The V and J genes are TRBV7-9 and TRBJ1-1; D unclear. Germline lookup yields CDR1 SEHNR and CDR2 FQNEAQ (reference sequence). This CDR3 is built from 15 residues. Trimming pared 4 bases from V and 1 base from J, leaving 13 bases between. The chain's CDR3 is CASSWETLSNTEAFF. The CDR3 DNA is TGTGCCAGCAGCTGGGAGACCCTCTCGAACACTGAAGCTTTCTTT.

V and J are TRBV29-1 and TRBJ2-7; the D is unclear. V lost 2 bases and J 3 bases, leaving 14 bases between the germline ends. In germline, CDR1 is SQVTM, CDR2 ANQGSEA. The CDR3 runs 14 residues. Here the CDR3 DNA reads TGCAGCGTTGAAATGCGACAAAACGGCTACGAGCAGTACTTC. This translates into CSVEMRQNGYEQYF.

The chain employs TRBV11-1 and TRBJ2-1, with D perhaps TRBD1 (6 bases). CDR1 and CDR2 from the germline V gene are SGHAT and FQDESV (reference sequence). The CDR3 sequence is 14 residues long. V lost 4 bases to trimming and J lost 1 base, with 8 bases between them. The CDR3 DNA sequence: TGTGCCAGCAGCTCGGACAGTTCCTACAATGAGCAGTTCTTC. Its translation: CASSSDSSYNEQFF. The entire variable domain, with the rest obtained from reference TRBV11-1 and TRBJ2-1, is as follows: EAEVAQSPRYKITEKSQAVAFWCDPISGHATLYWYRQILGQGPELLVQFQDESVVDDSQLPKDRFSAERLKGVDSTLKIQPAELGDSAMYLCASSSDSSYNEQFFGPGTRLTVL.

The V gene is TRBV9, the J gene TRBJ2-1, with D maybe TRBD2 (6 bases). The CDR3 sequence is 15 residues long. Looked up from germline, CDR1 is SGDLS and CDR2 is YYNGEE. V dropped 3 bases and J dropped 7 bases, with 17 bases sitting between them. CDR3 DNA: TGTGCCAGCAGCGGAGGGCCTGCTGGGGGGAATGAGCAGTTCTTC. Amino acid sequence: CASSGGPAGGNEQFF.